Given below is one T cell receptor (beta chain) in context. The antigen is undetermined. PCR involved 60 Vbeta and 13 Jbeta primers. In the authors' workflow: An analysis performed later counted about 80 million unique TCR beta chains (roughly 11 million of them shared). The assay was immunoSEQ multiplex PCR, and TCRdb's table has in-frame clones only and misses some. The DNA gave D and trimming, while V, J and clone size come from that table. The repertoire holds about 200,000 clones, around 87% seen once, with more than 1.5% in the top ten. The CDR3 spans 16 residues. Trimming removed 5 bases from V and 6 bases from J; junction bases left unmatched: 15. CDR1 is LNHDA and CDR2 is SQIVND in the germline V gene (reference sequence). The data stem from a study of cytomegalovirus exposure and HLA in healthy donors. Findings and limits, study-wide: Data from an earlier analysis indicated that most TCR beta V segments were productive either about 90% or about 30% of the time. Reportedly, cytomegalovirus status was diagnosed with high sensitivity and specificity.

V is TRBV19 and J is TRBJ1-2, with TRBD1 matching 7 bases. The specimen sequenced was PBMCs. The TCR was taken from a woman aged 18-29 years in good health and CMV-seronegative. CDR3 in amino acids: CASSSFYRDSPHGYTF. Written as DNA, the CDR3 is TGTGCCAGTAGTTCCTTCTACCGGGACAGCCCCCATGGCTACACCTTC.